These T cell receptor beta chains were read from a single sample in a study of CD4 T cells in relation to SARS-CoV-2 and coronaviruses. Antigens for these TCRs are unknown. Assay: immunoSEQ multiplex PCR; the TCRdb copy retains only in-frame clones and omits some. Among around 20,000 clones listed, roughly 78% were seen once. The specimen sequenced was CD4+ T cells from PBMCs, cultured in vitro. The receptors were sampled from a human donor in good health. Each CDR3 is given with its conserved first and last residue. A D gene is named only where the DNA matches it firmly. Clone size is not always given. Where it is, it says once, few, many or a class for expanded clones.

clone_size,d_call,j_call,v_call,cdr3_aa,cdr3_nt
once,NA,TRBJ1-3,TRBV12-5,CASGRIWETVSGNTIYF,TGTGCTAGTGGTCGGATCTGGGAAACAGTCTCTGGAAACACCATATATTTT
few,NA,TRBJ1-5,TRBV28,CASSWASTPRNQPQHF,TGTGCCAGCAGTTGGGCCTCCACCCCCCGCAATCAGCCCCAGCATTTT
NA,NA,TRBJ1-2,TRBV28,CASSRLGSYTF,TGTGCCAGCAGTAGATTAGGATCCTACACCTTC
once,TRBD1,TRBJ1-1,TRBV28,CASNLGDREYTEAFF,TGTGCCAGCAACCTCGGGGACAGGGAATACACTGAAGCTTTCTTT
NA,NA,TRBJ1-5,TRBV4-1,CASSQPYRDTLPQHF,TGCGCCAGCAGCCAACCTTACAGGGATACTCTGCCCCAGCATTTT
NA,TRBD1,TRBJ1-3,TRBV5-6,CASSFMNRGLSGNTIYF,TGTGCCAGCAGCTTTATGAACAGGGGCCTTTCTGGAAACACCATATATTTT
NA,TRBD1,TRBJ2-3,TRBV2,CASTGTGGADTQYF,TGTGCCAGCACCGGGACAGGGGGCGCAGATACGCAGTATTTT
NA,TRBD1,TRBJ2-7,TRBV6-1,CASSETGFDEQYF,TGTGCCAGCAGTGAGACAGGGTTCGACGAGCAGTACTTC
NA,NA,TRBJ1-6,TRBV7-2,CASSSRRHASGSPLHF,TGTGCCAGCAGCTCGCGAAGACATGCCTCTGGTTCACCCCTCCACTTT
NA,NA,TRBJ2-1,TRBV9,CASSAARPVQGGTTYNEQFF,TGTGCCAGCAGCGCCGCTCGACCCGTTCAAGGCGGGACCACCTACAATGAGCAGTTCTTC
once,TRBD1,TRBJ1-1,TRBV3-1/TRBV3-2,CASSQAGTANTEAFF,TGTGCCAGCAGCCAAGCCGGGACAGCGAACACTGAAGCTTTCTTT
NA,TRBD2,TRBJ2-5,TRBV24-1,CATAKGLAETQYF,TGTGCCACTGCTAAGGGACTAGCGGAGACCCAGTACTTC
NA,NA,TRBJ2-3,TRBV28,CATLGERATDTQYF,TGTGCCACCCTAGGGGAGAGGGCCACAGATACGCAGTATTTT
NA,NA,TRBJ1-2,TRBV30,CAWSVQEGYGYTF,TGTGCCTGGAGTGTACAGGAGGGCTATGGCTACACCTTC
NA,TRBD1,TRBJ1-3,TRBV5-6,CASSANRGSGNTIYF,TGTGCCAGCAGCGCCAACAGGGGTTCTGGAAACACCATATATTTT
NA,NA,TRBJ2-5,TRBV7-9,CASSLALGTGETQYF,TGTGCCAGCAGCTTAGCGTTGGGGACGGGGGAGACCCAGTACTTC
NA,NA,TRBJ2-5,TRBV30,CAWSVSGETQYF,TGTGCCTGGAGTGTATCTGGAGAGACCCAGTACTTC
NA,NA,TRBJ1-4,TRBV15,CATSISATNEKLFF,TGTGCCACCAGCATCAGTGCAACTAATGAAAAACTGTTTTTT
NA,NA,TRBJ2-5,TRBV12-3/TRBV12-4,CASPRGGQETQYF,TGTGCCAGCCCTAGGGGAGGACAGGAGACCCAGTACTTC
few,TRBD2,TRBJ2-3,TRBV7-2,CASSTSGRVDTQYF,TGTGCCAGCAGCACTAGCGGGAGGGTGGATACGCAGTATTTT
NA,NA,TRBJ2-1,TRBV7-9,CASSSGGVNEQFF,TGTGCCAGCAGCTCTGGCGGTGTGAATGAGCAGTTCTTC
NA,NA,TRBJ2-5,TRBV19,CASSITEAQETQYF,TGTGCCAGTAGTATAACAGAAGCACAAGAGACCCAGTACTTC
few,TRBD2,TRBJ2-3,TRBV11-3,CASSSGLAGQYTQYF,TGTGCCAGCAGCTCAGGACTAGCGGGACAATATACGCAGTATTTT
NA,NA,TRBJ1-1,TRBV10-3,CAISDQSAEAFF,TGTGCCATCAGTGACCAGTCCGCTGAAGCTTTCTTT
NA,TRBD1,TRBJ1-5,TRBV10-2,CASSGTGTNQPQHF,TGCGCCAGCAGTGGGACAGGCACCAATCAGCCCCAGCATTTT
NA,TRBD1,TRBJ2-3,TRBV14,CASSRQGGKDTQYF,TGTGCCAGCAGCCGACAGGGGGGGAAAGATACGCAGTATTTT
NA,NA,TRBJ2-5,TRBV5-1,CASAELETQYF,TGCGCCAGCGCCGAACTTGAGACCCAGTACTTC
NA,NA,TRBJ2-5,TRBV3-1/TRBV3-2,CASSPGVTRQETQYF,TGTGCCAGCAGCCCTGGTGTGACACGCCAAGAGACCCAGTACTTC